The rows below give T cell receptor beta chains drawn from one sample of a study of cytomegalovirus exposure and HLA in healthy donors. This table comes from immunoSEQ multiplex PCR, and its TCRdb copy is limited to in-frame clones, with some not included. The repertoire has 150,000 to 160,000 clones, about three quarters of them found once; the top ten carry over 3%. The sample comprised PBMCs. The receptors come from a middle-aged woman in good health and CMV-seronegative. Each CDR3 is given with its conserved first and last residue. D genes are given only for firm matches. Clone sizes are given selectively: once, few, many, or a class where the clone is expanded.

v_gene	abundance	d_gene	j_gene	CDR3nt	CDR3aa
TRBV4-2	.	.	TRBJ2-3	TGTGCCAGCAGCGTAGCCGCTTCGGGAACAACCACAGATACGCAGTATTTT	CASSVAASGTTTDTQYF
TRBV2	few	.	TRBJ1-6	TGTGCCAGCAGTGCCCCGGCGGGCGTTGATTCACCCCTCCACTTT	CASSAPAGVDSPLHF
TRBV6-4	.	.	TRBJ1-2	TGTGCCAGCAGTGGCGGGACCCTGATGGGCTACACCTTC	CASSGGTLMGYTF
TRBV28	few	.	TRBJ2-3	TGTGCTTCTCTCGGGGGTAGCACAGATACGCAGTATTTT	CASLGGSTDTQYF
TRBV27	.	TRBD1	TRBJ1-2	TGTGCCAGTTGGACAGGGGGGCTAGCGCCCTATGGCTACACCTTC	CASWTGGLAPYGYTF
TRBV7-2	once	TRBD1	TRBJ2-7	TGTGCCAGCAGCTTAGCCGGGACAGGGAGCTCCTACGAGCAGTACTTC	CASSLAGTGSSYEQYF
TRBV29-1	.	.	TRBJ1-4	TGCAGCGTGAGGGGGTTGAATCGTGAAAAACTGTTTTTT	CSVRGLNREKLFF
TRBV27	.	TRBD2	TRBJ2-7	TGTGCCAGCAGAGCCTCCGGGAGGCCTGAGCAGTACTTC	CASRASGRPEQYF
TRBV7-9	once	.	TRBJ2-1	TGTGCCAGCAGCTCCCTGGCAGTTTTGGGCTTGGCCAATGAGCAGTTCTTC	CASSSLAVLGLANEQFF
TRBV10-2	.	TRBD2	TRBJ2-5	TGCGCCAGCAGAGGGCCTAGCGGGGGGCCAGGGGAGACCCAGTACTTC	CASRGPSGGPGETQYF
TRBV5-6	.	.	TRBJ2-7	TGTGCCAGCAACTTACAGCTGTACGAGCAGTACTTC	CASNLQLYEQYF
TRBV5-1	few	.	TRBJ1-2	TGCGCCAGCAGCCCTCGGGACTATGGCTACACCTTC	CASSPRDYGYTF
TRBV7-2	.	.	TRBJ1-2	TGTGCCAGCAGCTTGGGGCGGATGACGTATGGCTACACCTTC	CASSLGRMTYGYTF
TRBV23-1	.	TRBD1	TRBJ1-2	TGCGCCAGCAGTCAATCGGTGACAGGGATTTCCCGGGGTGGCTACACCTTC	CASSQSVTGISRGGYTF
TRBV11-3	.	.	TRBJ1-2	TGTGCCAGCAGCCCAAAGGGGGACCTCTATGGCTACACCTTC	CASSPKGDLYGYTF
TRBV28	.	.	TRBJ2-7	TGTGCCAGCAGTCCGACAGGCGAAGGGTCCTACGAGCAGTACTTC	CASSPTGEGSYEQYF
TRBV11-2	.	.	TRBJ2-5	TGTGCCAGCAGCTACCCCCGGGGTAGTGACGGAGAGACCCAGTACTTC	CASSYPRGSDGETQYF
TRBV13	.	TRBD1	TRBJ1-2	TGTGCCAGCAGCTTAGGTTCTGACAGGGAACGGGGCTACACCTTC	CASSLGSDRERGYTF
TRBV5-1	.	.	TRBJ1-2	TGCGCCAGCAGCTTGGAAGGGGTGGGCTACACCTTC	CASSLEGVGYTF
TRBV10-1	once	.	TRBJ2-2	TGCGCCAGCAGTGAGTCGAGGAGGGGTTTCGCGAACACCGGGGAGCTGTTTTTT	CASSESRRGFANTGELFF
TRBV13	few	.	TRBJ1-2	TGTGCCAGCAGCTTAGTGAGGGATATCCATGGCTACACCTTC	CASSLVRDIHGYTF
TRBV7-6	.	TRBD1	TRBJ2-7	TGTGCCAGCGGCGACAGGGCCGAGCAGTACTTC	CASGDRAEQYF
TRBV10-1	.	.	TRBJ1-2	TGCGCCAGCAGTGAGGGACAGCTTAACTATGGCTACACCTTC	CASSEGQLNYGYTF
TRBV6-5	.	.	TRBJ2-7	TGTGCCAGCAGTTACTCCCGGGGTACTGGCGAGCAGTACTTC	CASSYSRGTGEQYF
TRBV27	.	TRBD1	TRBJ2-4	TGTGCCAGCAGTTTGAGAAACAGGGGGAACATTCAGTACTTC	CASSLRNRGNIQYF
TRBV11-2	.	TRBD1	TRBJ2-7	TGTGCCAGCAGCTTAAGAACAGTCAGGGACAGGGCCTCCTACGAGCAGTACTTC	CASSLRTVRDRASYEQYF